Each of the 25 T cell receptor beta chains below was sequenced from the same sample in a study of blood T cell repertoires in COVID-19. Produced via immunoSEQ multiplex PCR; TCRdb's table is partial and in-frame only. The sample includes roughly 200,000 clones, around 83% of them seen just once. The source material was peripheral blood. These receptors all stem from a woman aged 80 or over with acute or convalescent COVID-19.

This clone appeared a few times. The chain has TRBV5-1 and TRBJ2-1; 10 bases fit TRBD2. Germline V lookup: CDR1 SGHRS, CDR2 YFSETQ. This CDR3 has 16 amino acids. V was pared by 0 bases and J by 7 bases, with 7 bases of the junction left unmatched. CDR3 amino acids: CASSLALAGASNEQFF. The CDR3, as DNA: TGCGCCAGCAGCTTGGCGCTAGCGGGAGCATCAAATGAGCAGTTCTTC.

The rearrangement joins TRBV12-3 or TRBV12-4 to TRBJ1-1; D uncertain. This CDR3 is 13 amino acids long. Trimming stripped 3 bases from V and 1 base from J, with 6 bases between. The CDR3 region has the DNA TGTGCCAGCAGTTTCATGGCGAACACTGAAGCTTTCTTT. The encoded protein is CASSFMANTEAFF.

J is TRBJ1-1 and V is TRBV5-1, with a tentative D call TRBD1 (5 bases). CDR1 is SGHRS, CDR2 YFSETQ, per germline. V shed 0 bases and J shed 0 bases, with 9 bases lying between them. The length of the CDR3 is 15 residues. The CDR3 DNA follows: TGCGCCAGCAGCTTGGTGCCGGGGGTGAACACTGAAGCTTTCTTT. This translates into CASSLVPGVNTEAFF.

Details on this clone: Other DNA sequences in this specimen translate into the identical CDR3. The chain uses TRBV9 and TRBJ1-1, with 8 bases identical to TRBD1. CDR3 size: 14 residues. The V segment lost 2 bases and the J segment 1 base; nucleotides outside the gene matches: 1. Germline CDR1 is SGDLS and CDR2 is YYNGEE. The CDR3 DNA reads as TGTGCCAGCAGCGTCACAGGGGGGAACACTGAAGCTTTCTTT. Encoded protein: CASSVTGGNTEAFF.

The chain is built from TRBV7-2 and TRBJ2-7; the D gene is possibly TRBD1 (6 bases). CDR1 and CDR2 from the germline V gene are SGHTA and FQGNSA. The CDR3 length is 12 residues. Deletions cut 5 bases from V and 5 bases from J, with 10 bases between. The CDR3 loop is CASSKRTDEQYF. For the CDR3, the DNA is TGTGCCAGCAGCAAAAGGACAGACGAGCAGTACTTC. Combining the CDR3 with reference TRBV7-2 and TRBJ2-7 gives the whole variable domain GAGVSQSPSNKVTEKGKDVELRCDPISGHTALYWYRQSLGQGLEFLIYFQGNSAPDKSGLPSDRFSAERTGGSVSTLTIQRTQQEDSAVYLCASSKRTDEQYFGPGTRLTVT.

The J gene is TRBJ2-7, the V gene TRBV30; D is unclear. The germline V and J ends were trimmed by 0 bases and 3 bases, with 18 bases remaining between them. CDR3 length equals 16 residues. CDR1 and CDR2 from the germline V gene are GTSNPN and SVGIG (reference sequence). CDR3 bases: TGTGCCTGGAGTGTACTCGGTGCAACCGGGTTCTACGAGCAGTACTTC. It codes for CAWSVLGATGFYEQYF.

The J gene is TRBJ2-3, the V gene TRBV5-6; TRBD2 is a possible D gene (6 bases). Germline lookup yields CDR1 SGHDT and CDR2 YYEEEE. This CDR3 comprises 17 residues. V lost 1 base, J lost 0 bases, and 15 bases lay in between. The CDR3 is CASSLPPAGTSTDTQYF. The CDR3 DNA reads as TGTGCCAGCAGCTTGCCTCCTGCGGGAACTAGCACAGATACGCAGTATTTT.

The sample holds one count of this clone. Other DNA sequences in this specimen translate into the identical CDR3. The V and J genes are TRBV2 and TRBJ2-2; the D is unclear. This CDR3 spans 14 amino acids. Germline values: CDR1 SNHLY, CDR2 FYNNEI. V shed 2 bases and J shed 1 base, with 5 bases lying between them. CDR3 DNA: TGTGCCAGCAGTGAATACTGGAACACCGGGGAGCTGTTTTTT. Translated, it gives CASSEYWNTGELFF.

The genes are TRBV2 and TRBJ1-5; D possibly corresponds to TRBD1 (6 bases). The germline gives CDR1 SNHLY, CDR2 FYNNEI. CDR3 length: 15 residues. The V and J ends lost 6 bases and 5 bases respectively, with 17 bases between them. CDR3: CASRRPSQGDQPQHF. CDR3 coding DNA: TGTGCCAGCAGACGGCCCTCACAGGGAGATCAGCCCCAGCATTTT.

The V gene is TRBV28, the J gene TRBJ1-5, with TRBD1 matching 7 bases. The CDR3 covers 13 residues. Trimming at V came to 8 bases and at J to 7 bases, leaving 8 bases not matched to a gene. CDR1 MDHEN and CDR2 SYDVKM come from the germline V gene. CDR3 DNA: TGTGCCAGCTACCTTCAGGGGGGACAGCCCCAGCATTTT. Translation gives CASYLQGGQPQHF.

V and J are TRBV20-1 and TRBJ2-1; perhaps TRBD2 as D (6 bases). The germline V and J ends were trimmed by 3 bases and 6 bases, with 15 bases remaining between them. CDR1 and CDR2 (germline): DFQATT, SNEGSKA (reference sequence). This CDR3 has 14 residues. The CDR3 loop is CSASRRLVGNEQFF. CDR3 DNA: TGCAGTGCTAGTCGAAGACTAGTAGGCAATGAGCAGTTCTTC.

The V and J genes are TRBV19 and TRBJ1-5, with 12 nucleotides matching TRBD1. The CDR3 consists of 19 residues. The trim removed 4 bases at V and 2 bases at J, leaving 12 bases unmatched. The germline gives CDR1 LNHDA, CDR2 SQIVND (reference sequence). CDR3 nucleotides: TGTGCCAGTAGTAATGAAGGGACAGGGGGCCCGCGGGGCAATCAGCCCCAGCATTTT. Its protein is CASSNEGTGGPRGNQPQHF.

The CDR3 is CASSLAGVSSGNTIYF. The CDR3, as DNA: TGTGCCAGCAGCTTGGCAGGGGTTAGCTCTGGAAACACCATATATTTT. This chain links TRBV5-6 with TRBJ1-3, with D possibly matching TRBD1 (6 bases). V was cut by 0 bases and J by 0 bases, with 10 bases left in between. Per the germline V gene, CDR1 is SGHDT and CDR2 is YYEEEE. CDR3 length equals 16 residues.

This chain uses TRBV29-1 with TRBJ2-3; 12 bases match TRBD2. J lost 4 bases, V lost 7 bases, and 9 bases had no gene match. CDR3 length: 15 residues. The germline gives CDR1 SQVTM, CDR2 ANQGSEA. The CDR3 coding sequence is TGCAGCGCCCCCAGACTAGCGGGAGTGGCAGATACGCAGTATTTT. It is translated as CSAPRLAGVADTQYF.

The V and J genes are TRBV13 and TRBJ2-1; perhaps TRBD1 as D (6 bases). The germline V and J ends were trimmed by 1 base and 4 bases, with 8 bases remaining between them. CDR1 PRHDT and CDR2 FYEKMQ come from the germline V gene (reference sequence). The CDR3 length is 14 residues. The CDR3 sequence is CASSLDREYNEQFF. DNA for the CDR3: TGTGCCAGCAGCTTAGACAGGGAGTACAATGAGCAGTTCTTC.

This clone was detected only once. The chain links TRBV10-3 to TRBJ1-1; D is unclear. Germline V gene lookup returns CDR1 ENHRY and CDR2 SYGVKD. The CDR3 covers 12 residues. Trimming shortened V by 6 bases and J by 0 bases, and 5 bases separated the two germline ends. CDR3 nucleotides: TGTGCCATCAGCGCGCTGAACACTGAAGCTTTCTTT. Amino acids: CAISALNTEAFF.

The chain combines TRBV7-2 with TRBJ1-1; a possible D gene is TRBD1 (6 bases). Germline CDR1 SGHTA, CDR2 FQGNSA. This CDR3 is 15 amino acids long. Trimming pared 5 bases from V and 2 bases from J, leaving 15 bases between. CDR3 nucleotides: TGTGCCAGCAGCCGGGAGGGGACACTTAACACTGAAGCTTTCTTT. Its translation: CASSREGTLNTEAFF. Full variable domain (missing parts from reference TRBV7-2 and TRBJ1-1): GAGVSQSPSNKVTEKGKDVELRCDPISGHTALYWYRQSLGQGLEFLIYFQGNSAPDKSGLPSDRFSAERTGGSVSTLTIQRTQQEDSAVYLCASSREGTLNTEAFFGQGTRLTVV.

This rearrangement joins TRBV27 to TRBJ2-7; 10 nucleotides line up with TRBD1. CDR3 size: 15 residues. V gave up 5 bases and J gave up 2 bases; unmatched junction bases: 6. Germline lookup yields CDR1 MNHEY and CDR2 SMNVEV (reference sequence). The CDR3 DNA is TGTGCCAGCAGTAAGGGACAGGGGTGGACCTACGAGCAGTACTTC. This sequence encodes CASSKGQGWTYEQYF.

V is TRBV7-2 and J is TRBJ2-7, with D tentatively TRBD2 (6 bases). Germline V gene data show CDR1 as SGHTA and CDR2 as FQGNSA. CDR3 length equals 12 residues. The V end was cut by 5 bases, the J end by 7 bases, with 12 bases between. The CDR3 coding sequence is TGTGCCAGCAGCCGCTTCCGGGGGGAGCAGTACTTC. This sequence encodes CASSRFRGEQYF.

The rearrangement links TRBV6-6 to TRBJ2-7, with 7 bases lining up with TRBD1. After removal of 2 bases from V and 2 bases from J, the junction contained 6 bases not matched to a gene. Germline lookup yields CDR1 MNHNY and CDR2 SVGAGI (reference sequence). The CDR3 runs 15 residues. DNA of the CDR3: TGTGCCAGCAGTTACAGCAGGGGGTCAACCTACGAGCAGTACTTC. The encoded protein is CASSYSRGSTYEQYF.

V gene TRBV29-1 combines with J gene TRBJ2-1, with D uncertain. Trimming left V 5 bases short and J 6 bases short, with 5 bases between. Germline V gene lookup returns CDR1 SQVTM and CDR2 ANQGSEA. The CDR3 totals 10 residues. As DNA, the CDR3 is TGCAGCGTTCGGTTCAATGAGCAGTTCTTC. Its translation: CSVRFNEQFF.

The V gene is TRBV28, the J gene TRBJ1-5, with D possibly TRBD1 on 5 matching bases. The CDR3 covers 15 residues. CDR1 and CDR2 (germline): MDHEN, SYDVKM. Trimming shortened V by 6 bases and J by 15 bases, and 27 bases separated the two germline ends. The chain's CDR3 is CASSSSGLTLRVVHF. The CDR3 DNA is TGTGCCAGCAGCTCCTCGGGACTGACTTTGAGGGTGGTGCATTTT.

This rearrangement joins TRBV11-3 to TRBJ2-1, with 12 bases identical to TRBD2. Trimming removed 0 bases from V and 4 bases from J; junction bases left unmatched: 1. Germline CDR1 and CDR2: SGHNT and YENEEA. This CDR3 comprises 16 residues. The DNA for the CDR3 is TGTGCCAGCAGCTTAGAGGGGACTAGCGGGTACAATGAGCAGTTCTTC. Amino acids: CASSLEGTSGYNEQFF. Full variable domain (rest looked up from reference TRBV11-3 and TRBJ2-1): EAGVVQSPRYKIIEKKQPVAFWCNPISGHNTLYWYLQNLGQGPELLIRYENEEAVDDSQLPKDRFSAERLKGVDSTLKIQPAELGDSAVYLCASSLEGTSGYNEQFFGPGTRLTVL.

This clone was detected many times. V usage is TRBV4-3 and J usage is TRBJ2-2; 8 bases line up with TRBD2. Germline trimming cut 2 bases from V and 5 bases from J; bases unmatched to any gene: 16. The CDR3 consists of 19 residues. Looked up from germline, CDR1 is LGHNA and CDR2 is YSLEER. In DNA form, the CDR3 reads TGCGCCAGCAGCCAATTTGAGGTCCGGGAGGGCCTAGAGACCGGGGAGCTGTTTTTT. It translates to CASSQFEVREGLETGELFF.

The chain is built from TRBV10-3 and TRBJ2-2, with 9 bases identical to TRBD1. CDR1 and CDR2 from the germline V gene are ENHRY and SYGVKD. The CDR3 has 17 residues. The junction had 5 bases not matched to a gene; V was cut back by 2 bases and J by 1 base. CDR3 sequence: CAISEPGQGGNTGELFF. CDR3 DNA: TGTGCCATCAGTGAGCCGGGACAGGGAGGGAACACCGGGGAGCTGTTTTTT.